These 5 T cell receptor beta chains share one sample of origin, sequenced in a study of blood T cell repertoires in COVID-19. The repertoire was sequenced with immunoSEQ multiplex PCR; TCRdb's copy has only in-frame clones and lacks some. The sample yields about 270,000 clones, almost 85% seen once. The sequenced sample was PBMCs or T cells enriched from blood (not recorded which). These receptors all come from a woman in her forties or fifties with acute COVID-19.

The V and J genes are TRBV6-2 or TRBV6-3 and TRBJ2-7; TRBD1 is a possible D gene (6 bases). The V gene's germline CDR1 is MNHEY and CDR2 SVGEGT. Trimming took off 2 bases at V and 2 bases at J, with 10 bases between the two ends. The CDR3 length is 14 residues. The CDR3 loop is CASSYPQGTYEQYF. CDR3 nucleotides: TGTGCCAGCAGTTACCCCCAGGGGACCTACGAGCAGTACTTC.

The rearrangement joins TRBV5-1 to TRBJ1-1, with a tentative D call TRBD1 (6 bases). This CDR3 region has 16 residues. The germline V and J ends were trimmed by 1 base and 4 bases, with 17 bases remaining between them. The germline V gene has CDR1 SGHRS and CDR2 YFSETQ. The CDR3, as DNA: TGCGCCAGCAGCTTGATGGGTCCAGGGGTAGGCACTGAAGCTTTCTTT. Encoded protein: CASSLMGPGVGTEAFF.

The CDR3 DNA reads as TGTGCCACCAGCAGAGATGGGGCAGCCTCCTACGAGCAGTACTTC. This encodes CATSRDGAASYEQYF. This chain connects TRBV15 to TRBJ2-7, with a tentative D call TRBD1 (5 bases). V lost 0 bases and J lost 0, with 9 bases in between. Germline lookup yields CDR1 LNHNV and CDR2 YYDKDF (reference sequence). The CDR3 extends over 15 amino acids.

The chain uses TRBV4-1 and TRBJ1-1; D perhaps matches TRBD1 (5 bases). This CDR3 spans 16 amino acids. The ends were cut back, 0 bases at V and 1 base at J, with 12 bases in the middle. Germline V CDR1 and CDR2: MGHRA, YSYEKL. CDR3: CASSQDMGLSNTEAFF. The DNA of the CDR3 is TGCGCCAGCAGCCAAGATATGGGACTTTCGAACACTGAAGCTTTCTTT.

CDR3 sequence reads: CASSLGLLAGGFGAFF. CDR3 sequence (DNA): TGTGCCAGCAGCTTAGGCTTGCTGGCAGGCGGGTTTGGGGCTTTCTTT. The chain joins TRBV7-2 to TRBJ1-1; no clear D gene. The CDR3 is 16 residues long. With 1 base removed from V and 11 bases from J, the gap between germline ends came to 23 bases. Germline V lookup: CDR1 SGHTA, CDR2 FQGNSA.